Listed below are T cell receptor beta chains from one sample, sequenced in a study of radiotherapy plus CTLA-4 blockade in lung cancer. The repertoire was sequenced with immunoSEQ multiplex PCR; TCRdb's copy has only in-frame clones and lacks some. The sample includes tens of thousands of clones, about 88% of them seen just once. Sequences were derived from peripheral blood, sampled from a patient treated with radiotherapy plus ipilimumab. The receptors derive from a human donor with non-small cell lung cancer that progressed on radiotherapy plus ipilimumab. CDR3s include the opening cysteine and the closing phenylalanine or tryptophan. A D gene is named only where the DNA matches it firmly. The size field is filled for only some rows; it gives once, few, many or a size class.

v_call	clone_size	j_call	d_call	cdr3_aa	cdr3_nt
TRBV4-1	-	TRBJ2-5	-	CASSQDPHRSQETQYF	TGCGCCAGCAGCCAGGATCCACACAGATCCCAAGAGACCCAGTACTTC
TRBV7-2	-	TRBJ2-5	TRBD2	CASSNNPQVAGRQETQYF	TGTGCCAGCAGCAATAATCCCCAAGTAGCGGGACGGCAAGAGACCCAGTACTTC
TRBV5-1	-	TRBJ1-3	-	CASSSGDSRSGNTIYF	TGCGCCAGCAGCTCCGGCGACAGCCGCTCTGGAAACACCATATATTTT
TRBV28	-	TRBJ1-1	-	CASSLWAGGNTEAFF	TGTGCCAGCAGTTTATGGGCGGGGGGGAACACTGAAGCTTTCTTT
TRBV7-9	few	TRBJ2-7	-	CASSPGYEQYF	TGTGCCAGCAGCCCCGGATACGAGCAGTACTTC
TRBV30	-	TRBJ1-2	-	CAWSLGNFANYGYTF	TGTGCCTGGAGTCTGGGGAATTTCGCTAACTATGGCTACACCTTC
TRBV30	-	TRBJ1-5	-	CAWSPTPGPQHF	TGTGCCTGGAGTCCCACCCCGGGACCCCAGCATTTT
TRBV7-9	-	TRBJ2-7	-	CASSPGTFYEQYF	TGTGCCAGCAGCCCCGGGACATTCTACGAGCAGTACTTC
TRBV18	once	TRBJ2-3	-	CASSHSGQGRGTDTQYF	TGTGCCAGCTCACACTCGGGACAAGGACGCGGCACAGATACGCAGTATTTT
TRBV11-2	few	TRBJ1-1	TRBD1	CASSFSRDRTPAFF	TGTGCCAGCAGCTTTAGTCGGGACAGGACCCCAGCTTTCTTT
TRBV10-2	-	TRBJ2-3	-	CASSEFAGSGDTQYF	TGCGCCAGCAGTGAGTTTGCGGGGTCGGGAGATACGCAGTATTTT
TRBV4-1	-	TRBJ1-5	-	CASSQDVGNQPQHF	TGCGCCAGCAGCCAAGATGTGGGAAATCAGCCCCAGCATTTT
TRBV19	-	TRBJ2-2	TRBD1	CASSILTGMNTGELFF	TGTGCCAGTAGTATCCTGACAGGGATGAACACCGGGGAGCTGTTTTTT
TRBV12-5	-	TRBJ2-3	-	CASGLEMGTQYF	TGTGCTAGTGGTTTGGAAATGGGTACGCAGTATTTT
TRBV5-3	-	TRBJ1-1	TRBD1	CARSLRQGFTEAFF	TGTGCCAGAAGCTTGCGACAGGGGTTTACTGAAGCTTTCTTT
TRBV11-2	-	TRBJ2-5	-	CASSNRDLAQETQYF	TGTGCCAGCAGCAACCGGGACTTGGCCCAAGAGACCCAGTACTTC
TRBV7-2	-	TRBJ1-5	-	CASSLVGGREIYQPQHF	TGTGCCAGCAGCTTAGTGGGGGGCAGGGAAATTTATCAGCCCCAGCATTTT
TRBV5-1	-	TRBJ2-3	-	CASSMEGTDTQYF	TGCGCCAGCAGCATGGAGGGCACAGATACGCAGTATTTT
TRBV15	-	TRBJ1-2	-	CATSREPGSWSGYTF	TGTGCCACCAGCAGAGAACCCGGATCGTGGAGTGGCTACACCTTC
TRBV13	-	TRBJ1-2	TRBD1	CASSLVTGEALWGYTF	TGTGCCAGCAGCTTAGTAACAGGGGAGGCCCTTTGGGGCTACACCTTC
TRBV7-2	-	TRBJ1-5	TRBD1	CASSLGQRQPQHF	TGTGCCAGCAGCCTGGGACAGCGTCAGCCCCAGCATTTT
TRBV12-5	-	TRBJ2-3	TRBD2	CASGLGTSAPTDTQYF	TGTGCTAGTGGTTTGGGGACTAGCGCCCCCACAGATACGCAGTATTTT
TRBV7-9	-	TRBJ1-1	TRBD1	CASSGGQGTGLNTEAFF	TGTGCCAGCAGCGGCGGACAGGGGACAGGGCTGAACACTGAAGCTTTCTTT
TRBV5-1	-	TRBJ1-2	-	CASSFQVTGGYTF	TGCGCCAGCAGCTTCCAGGTTACGGGGGGCTACACCTTC
TRBV5-4	-	TRBJ2-7	-	CASSLDREAYEPYF	TGTGCCAGCAGCTTGGACAGGGAGGCCTACGAGCCGTACTTC
TRBV7-9	-	TRBJ1-6	TRBD1	CACGGQESSYNSPLHF	TGTGCCTGCGGGGGACAGGAGAGCTCCTATAATTCACCCCTCCACTTT
TRBV20-1	-	TRBJ2-7	-	CSANRVAEQYF	TGCAGTGCTAACAGGGTGGCCGAGCAGTACTTC
TRBV5-4	-	TRBJ2-3	-	CASSITDTQYF	TGTGCCAGCAGCATCACAGATACGCAGTATTTT
TRBV11-3	-	TRBJ1-1	TRBD1	CASSAKTGGPSIVEAFF	TGTGCCAGCAGCGCGAAGACAGGGGGGCCATCTATTGTTGAAGCTTTCTTT
TRBV18	-	TRBJ2-1	-	CASSRGHNEQFF	TGTGCCAGCTCACGGGGTCACAATGAGCAGTTCTTC
TRBV4-1	-	TRBJ2-7	TRBD1	CASSQVGSGTGTHEQYF	TGCGCCAGCAGCCAAGTCGGTTCTGGGACAGGGACCCACGAGCAGTACTTC
TRBV7-9	-	TRBJ1-2	-	CASSFTQEIRYTF	TGTGCCAGCAGCTTTACCCAGGAGATTCGCTACACCTTC
TRBV9	once	TRBJ2-3	-	CASSVSTGTYSPVDTDTQYF	TGTGCCAGCAGCGTTTCTACCGGGACCTACAGTCCAGTTGACACAGATACGCAGTATTTT
TRBV7-2	once	TRBJ2-1	TRBD2	CASSLAELAGLNEQFF	TGTGCCAGCAGCTTAGCCGAACTAGCGGGGCTCAATGAGCAGTTCTTC
TRBV6-1	few	TRBJ2-7	TRBD1	CASEGQGAWYEQYF	TGTGCCAGCGAAGGACAGGGGGCGTGGTACGAGCAGTACTTC
TRBV5-4	-	TRBJ2-5	-	CASSLGSQQETQYF	TGTGCCAGCAGCTTGGGTAGTCAGCAAGAGACCCAGTACTTC
TRBV29-1	few	TRBJ1-1	-	CSVVRVNTEAFF	TGCAGCGTTGTCAGGGTGAACACTGAAGCTTTCTTT
TRBV27	-	TRBJ2-1	-	CASLTPDSYLSYNEQFF	TGTGCCAGCTTAACCCCTGACAGCTATCTGTCCTACAATGAGCAGTTCTTC
TRBV18	-	TRBJ2-3	-	CASSAYTRPSTDTQYF	TGTGCCAGCTCAGCCTACACCCGCCCTAGCACAGATACGCAGTATTTT
TRBV5-6	-	TRBJ1-1	TRBD1	CASSLAGQSNTEAFF	TGTGCCAGCAGCTTGGCGGGACAGTCAAACACTGAAGCTTTCTTT
TRBV29-1	-	TRBJ2-1	-	CSASALAAGEQFF	TGCAGCGCCTCGGCGCTTGCGGCAGGTGAGCAGTTCTTC
TRBV19	-	TRBJ1-1	TRBD1	CASSPRDRRTEAFF	TGTGCCAGTAGTCCCCGGGACAGGCGCACTGAAGCTTTCTTT
TRBV2	-	TRBJ1-4	-	CASNGQVNEKLFF	TGTGCCAGCAACGGACAAGTTAATGAAAAACTGTTTTTT
TRBV4-3	-	TRBJ2-5	-	CASSQAGEETQYF	TGCGCCAGCAGCCAAGCGGGGGAGGAGACCCAGTACTTC